The clone carrying this T cell receptor beta chain was found a few times. What it binds is not known. The germline CDR1 and CDR2 sequences are SEHNR and FQNEAQ (reference sequence). V dropped 2 bases and J dropped 0 bases, with 7 bases sitting between them. The length of the CDR3 is 14 residues. This record belongs to a study of T cell responses to AZD1222 COVID-19 vaccine. General observations from the study: Donor demographics were predominantly white British with a female majority; clonal diversity may be underestimated. Baseline seropositivity characterized only a handful of AZD1222 recipients.

Clones were sequenced by immunoSEQ multiplex PCR, and TCRdb holds only the in-frame ones, with some missing. Among around 150,000 clones listed, approximately 88% were seen once. The material sequenced was peripheral blood, taken on day 0 of AZD1222 vaccination. The sequence came from an adult in good health. The chain carries TRBV7-9 and TRBJ1-2; a possible D gene is TRBD1 (5 bases). The CDR3 DNA reads as TGTGCCAGCAGCTTAAGGGGCGCTAACTATGGCTACACCTTC. Translation: CASSLRGANYGYTF.